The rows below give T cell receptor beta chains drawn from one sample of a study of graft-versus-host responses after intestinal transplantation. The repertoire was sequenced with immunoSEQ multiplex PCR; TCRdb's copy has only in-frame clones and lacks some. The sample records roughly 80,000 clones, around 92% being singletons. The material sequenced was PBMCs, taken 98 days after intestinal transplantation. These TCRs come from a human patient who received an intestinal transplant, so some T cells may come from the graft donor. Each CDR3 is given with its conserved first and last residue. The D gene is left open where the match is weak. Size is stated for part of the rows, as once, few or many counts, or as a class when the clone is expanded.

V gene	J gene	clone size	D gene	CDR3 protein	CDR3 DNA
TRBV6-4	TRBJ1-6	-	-	CASRKRGDNSPLHF	TGTGCCAGCAGGAAGCGAGGAGATAATTCACCCCTCCACTTT
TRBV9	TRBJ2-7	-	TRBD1	CASSVTGGASYEQYF	TGTGCCAGCAGCGTTACAGGGGGCGCCTCCTACGAGCAGTACTTC
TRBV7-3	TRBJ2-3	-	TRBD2	CASSPSLAGALSTDTQYF	TGTGCCAGCAGCCCTAGCCTAGCGGGGGCCCTTAGCACAGATACGCAGTATTTT
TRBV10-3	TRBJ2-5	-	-	CAIRGPGEETQYF	TGTGCCATCAGGGGTCCGGGGGAAGAGACCCAGTACTTC
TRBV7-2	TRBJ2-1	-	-	CASSVTRDNEQFF	TGTGCCAGCAGCGTTACCCGGGACAATGAGCAGTTCTTC
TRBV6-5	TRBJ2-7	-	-	CASSEDWLPYEQYF	TGTGCCAGCAGTGAAGATTGGCTTCCCTACGAGCAGTACTTC
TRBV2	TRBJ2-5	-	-	CASSLLETQYF	TGTGCCAGCAGTTTACTAGAGACCCAGTACTTC
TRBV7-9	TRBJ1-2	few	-	CASSLTNRDGYTF	TGTGCCAGCAGCCTAACCAACAGGGATGGCTACACCTTC
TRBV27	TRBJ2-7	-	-	CASSPSAAGRYEQYF	TGTGCCAGCAGTCCATCAGCCGCCGGGCGGTACGAGCAGTACTTC
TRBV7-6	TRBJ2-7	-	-	CASSFEGSEQYF	TGTGCCAGCAGCTTTGAGGGAAGCGAGCAGTACTTC
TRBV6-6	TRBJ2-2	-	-	CASNPTGRTGELFF	TGTGCCAGCAACCCGACAGGGAGGACCGGGGAGCTGTTTTTT
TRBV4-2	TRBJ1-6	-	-	CASSPFDDNSPLHF	TGTGCCAGCAGTCCTTTCGACGACAATTCACCCCTCCACTTT
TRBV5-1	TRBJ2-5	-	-	CASSPGLQETQYF	TGCGCCAGCAGCCCGGGACTGCAAGAGACCCAGTACTTC
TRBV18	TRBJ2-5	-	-	CASSPPKLETQYF	TGTGCCAGCTCACCCCCTAAGCTGGAGACCCAGTACTTC
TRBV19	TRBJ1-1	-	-	CASSTQGAMNTEAFF	TGTGCCAGTTCAACACAGGGAGCTATGAACACTGAAGCTTTCTTT
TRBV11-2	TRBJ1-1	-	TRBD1	CASSHHGQGAWNTEAFF	TGTGCCAGCAGCCACCACGGACAGGGGGCGTGGAACACTGAAGCTTTCTTT
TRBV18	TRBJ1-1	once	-	CASSPPGQNTEAFF	TGTGCCAGCTCACCACCGGGACAGAACACTGAAGCTTTCTTT
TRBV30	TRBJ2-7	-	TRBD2	CAWNMEREGHEQYF	TGTGCCTGGAACATGGAGCGGGAGGGCCACGAGCAGTACTTC
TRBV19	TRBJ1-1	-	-	CASSPYRDEIGNTEAFF	TGTGCCAGTAGTCCGTACAGGGATGAGATAGGGAACACTGAAGCTTTCTTT
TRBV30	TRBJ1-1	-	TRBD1	CAWRQGALNTEAFF	TGTGCCTGGAGACAGGGGGCTTTGAACACTGAAGCTTTCTTT
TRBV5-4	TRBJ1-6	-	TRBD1	CASSPVDRDNSPLHF	TGTGCCAGCAGCCCCGTGGACAGGGATAATTCACCCCTCCACTTT
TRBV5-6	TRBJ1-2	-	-	CASSLDGTLNYGYTF	TGTGCCAGCAGCTTGGACGGGACCCTAAACTATGGCTACACCTTC
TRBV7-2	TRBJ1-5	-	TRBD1	CASSLDRGAQHF	TGTGCCAGCAGCTTAGACAGGGGGGCTCAGCATTTT
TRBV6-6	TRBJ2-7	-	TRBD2	CASSYAGGSYEQYF	TGTGCCAGCAGTTATGCGGGGGGATCCTACGAGCAGTACTTC
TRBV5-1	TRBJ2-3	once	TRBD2	CASSLEYGSSGDSTDTQYF	TGCGCCAGCAGCTTGGAATACGGAAGTAGCGGGGATAGCACAGATACGCAGTATTTT
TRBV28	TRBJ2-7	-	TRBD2	CASSPGTSGFEQYF	TGTGCCAGCAGTCCCGGGACTAGCGGTTTCGAGCAGTACTTC
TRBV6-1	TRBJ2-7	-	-	CASRGYEQYF	TGTGCCAGCAGGGGTTACGAGCAGTACTTC